Shown below are 16 T cell receptor beta chains from a single sample sequenced in a study of identical twins. One entry per CDR3 protein results from TCRdb running MiXCR on the 5' RACE reads. The sample has nearly 250,000 distinct CDR3 sequences; roughly 7% are singletons. The same sample was also used in a study of yellow fever vaccine responses in identical twins.

The sequenced sample was memory (CD45RO+) T cells sorted from blood. The receptors shown here come from a woman aged 18-29 years in good health.

The J gene is TRBJ2-1, the V gene TRBV6-1; 9 nucleotides align to TRBD2. This CDR3 region has 15 residues. The J segment lost 2 bases and the V segment lost 5 bases, leaving 4 bases of the junction unmatched. Germline-derived CDR1 and CDR2 are MNHNS and SASEGT. As DNA, the CDR3 is TGTGCCAGCAGTATAGCGGGAGAGGCCTACAATGAGCAGTTCTTC. Encoded protein: CASSIAGEAYNEQFF.

There are many counts of this clonotype. The chain links TRBV4-1 to TRBJ2-5; TRBD2 is a possible D gene (6 bases). V shed 4 bases and J shed 2 bases, with 8 bases lying between them. Germline lookup yields CDR1 MGHRA and CDR2 YSYEKL. The CDR3 totals 13 residues. The CDR3 loop reads CASSLAAQETQYF. As DNA, the CDR3 is TGCGCCAGCAGCCTAGCGGCACAAGAGACCCAGTACTTC.

CDR3 nucleotide sequence: TGTGCCAGCAGTGACGGCGTCTATGGCTACACCTTC. Translation: CASSDGVYGYTF. J is TRBJ1-2 and V is TRBV6-4; D is ambiguous. The CDR3 runs 12 residues. Trimming removed 2 bases at V and 4 bases at J, with 5 bases between. Germline V CDR1 and CDR2: MRHNA, SNTAGT.

This clonotype was detected only a few times. V usage is TRBV12-3 or TRBV12-4 and J usage is TRBJ2-7; TRBD2 aligns across 9 bases. This CDR3 has 15 amino acids. Trimming at V came to 5 bases and at J to 2 bases, leaving 7 bases not matched to a gene. The DNA for the CDR3 is TGTGCCAGCAGTGTCCAAGCGGGAGGAGCCTACGAGCAGTACTTC. Translating it yields CASSVQAGGAYEQYF.

The chain uses TRBV28 and TRBJ1-5; D call uncertain. The CDR3 spans 12 residues. Germline CDR1 and CDR2: MDHEN and SYDVKM. Trimming removed 6 bases at V and 5 bases at J, with 8 bases between. CDR3 sequence (DNA): TGTGCCAGCAGCGAAGGGTATCAGCCCCAGCATTTT. This gives the protein CASSEGYQPQHF.

This clonotype was counted between two and nine times. CDR3 sequence: CASSLEGRGDGYTF. The CDR3 DNA reads as TGTGCCAGCAGCCTAGAGGGCAGGGGCGATGGCTACACCTTC. J is TRBJ1-2 and V is TRBV3-1; D perhaps matches TRBD1 (6 bases). Germline V gene lookup returns CDR1 LGHDT and CDR2 YNNKEL (reference sequence). V lost 4 bases to trimming and J lost 6 bases, with 15 bases between them. The CDR3 is made up of 14 amino acids. The entire variable domain, with the rest obtained from reference TRBV3-1 and TRBJ1-2, is as follows: DTAVSQTPKYLVTQMGNDKSIKCEQNLGHDTMYWYKQDSKKFLKIMFSYNNKELIINETVPNRFSPKSPDKAHLNLHINSLELGDSAVYFCASSLEGRGDGYTFGSGTRLTVV.

The chain has TRBV11-2 and TRBJ1-2; the D gene is possibly TRBD1 (5 bases). Trimming cost V 1 base and J 6 bases, with 18 bases left between them. The CDR3 contains 16 residues. Germline CDR1 SGHAT, CDR2 FQNNGV. The CDR3 DNA is TGTGCCAGCAGCTTAGCTCGGGGACTGAGTAATAATGGCTACACCTTC. It codes for CASSLARGLSNNGYTF.

This chain connects TRBV7-9 to TRBJ2-3; tentatively, D is TRBD1 (5 bases). Germline lookup yields CDR1 SEHNR and CDR2 FQNEAQ (reference sequence). CDR3 length equals 13 residues. Trimming removed 5 bases from V and 8 bases from J, with 14 bases in between. CDR3 loop: CASSPNDRFTQYF. CDR3 nucleotides: TGTGCCAGCAGCCCCAACGACAGATTTACGCAGTATTTT.

The genes are TRBV20-1 and TRBJ2-3; D unresolved. The CDR3 contains 14 residues. CDR1 and CDR2 (germline): DFQATT, SNEGSKA (reference sequence). V lost 6 bases and J lost 2, with 15 bases in between. The CDR3 region has the DNA TGCAGTGCCCCAAGGGCCAGTGCCACAGATACGCAGTATTTT. Its protein product is CSAPRASATDTQYF.

This clonotype was observed many times. This rearrangement joins TRBV5-1 to TRBJ2-5, with TRBD1 matching 7 bases. The CDR3 contains 15 residues. Germline assignment: CDR1 SGHRS and CDR2 YFSETQ. With V trimmed by 4 bases and J by 5 bases, 11 bases remained unmatched. The CDR3 sequence is CASSTRQGEWETQYF. The CDR3 nucleotides are TGCGCCAGCAGCACCCGACAGGGCGAGTGGGAGACCCAGTACTTC.

This clonotype was seen many times. The chain uses TRBV5-8 and TRBJ1-1, with D hard to call. The germline CDR1 and CDR2 sequences are SGHTS and YDEGEE. The CDR3 spans 15 residues. V gave up 0 bases and J gave up 6 bases, with 15 bases separating them. The CDR3 loop reads CASSLEDARAAEAFF. CDR3 sequence (DNA): TGTGCCAGCAGCTTGGAGGATGCCAGAGCTGCTGAAGCTTTCTTT.

J is TRBJ2-1 and V is TRBV7-8, with D perhaps matching TRBD2 (6 bases). V was pared by 3 bases and J by 9 bases, with 18 bases between. There are 15 residues in the CDR3. Germline V gene data show CDR1 as SGHVS and CDR2 as FQNEAQ. As DNA, the CDR3 is TGTGCCAGCAGCTTTGCGGCTAGCGTTCTGGTTGAGCAGTTCTTC. As protein: CASSFAASVLVEQFF. The variable domain in full, with the rest retrieved from reference TRBV7-8 and TRBJ2-1, is GAGVSQSPRYKVAKRGQDVALRCDPISGHVSLFWYQQALGQGPEFLTYFQNEAQLDKSGLPSDRFFAERPEGSVSTLKIQRTQQEDSAVYLCASSFAASVLVEQFFGPGTRLTVL.

In its sample, this clonotype was seen many times. The chain uses TRBV10-3 and TRBJ1-1; TRBD1 might be the D (5 bases). There are 14 residues in the CDR3. Germline V gene data show CDR1 as ENHRY and CDR2 as SYGVKD. V was pared by 7 bases and J by 1 base, with 13 bases between. The CDR3 spells CAITREGPNTEAFF. The DNA for the CDR3 is TGTGCCATCACCAGGGAGGGGCCGAACACTGAAGCTTTCTTT.

In this sample, this clonotype turned up a few times. This chain joins TRBV10-3 and TRBJ1-4, with D unclear. Per germline, CDR1 ENHRY and CDR2 SYGVKD. The ends were cut back, 4 bases at V and 7 bases at J, with 10 bases in the middle. There are 13 residues in the CDR3. For the CDR3, the DNA is TGTGCCATCAGTGTGATATTGGGTGAAAAACTGTTTTTT. It specifies CAISVILGEKLFF.

This clonotype was seen ten or more times. The chain uses TRBV25-1 and TRBJ2-1, with D perhaps assigned TRBD1 or TRBD2 (5 bases each). CDR1 and CDR2 from the germline V gene are MGHDK and SYGVNS. Trimming took off 3 bases at V and 0 bases at J, with 12 bases between the two ends. The CDR3 totals 16 residues. CDR3 nucleotide sequence: TGTGCCAGCAGTGATTCGGGACCCCACTCCTACAATGAGCAGTTCTTC. This gives the protein CASSDSGPHSYNEQFF.

The rearrangement joins TRBV4-2 to TRBJ2-3; 7 positions match TRBD2. CDR1 and CDR2 from the germline V gene are LGHNA and YNFKEQ. This CDR3 has 16 amino acids. Trimming removed 4 bases from V and 2 bases from J; junction bases left unmatched: 9. In DNA form, the CDR3 reads TGTGCCAGCAGCCCGGAAAGGCGGGGGACCACAGATACGCAGTATTTT. This codes for CASSPERRGTTDTQYF.